The TCR beta chain described here comes from a study of cytomegalovirus exposure and HLA in healthy donors. Some clones are missing from TCRdb's copy, which holds only in-frame ones; the method was immunoSEQ multiplex PCR. The sample lists 220,000 or so clones; approximately 87% were seen once. Germline CDR1 and CDR2: SGHTA and FQGTGA. The V segment lost 3 bases and the J segment 5 bases; nucleotides outside the gene matches: 8. This CDR3 spans 16 amino acids. Findings of the study overall: The classifier reportedly diagnosed cytomegalovirus status with high specificity and sensitivity. In vitro, three CMV-associated chains proved specific for CMV antigens. In the 95 to 150 validation repertoires, approximately 94% of cluster scores exceeded 0, per a later analysis.

As regards this clone: Its specificity is unknown.

The V call is TRBV7-3, the J call TRBJ1-1, with TRBD1 matching 11 bases. The TCR was taken from a woman between 18 and 30 years old in good health and CMV-seronegative. Sequencing was carried out using PBMCs. Here the CDR3 reads CASSFLPGQGETEAFF. The CDR3 DNA sequence: TGTGCCAGCAGCTTCCTACCGGGACAGGGGGAGACTGAAGCTTTCTTT. Drawing the rest from reference TRBV7-3 and TRBJ1-1, the complete variable domain is GAGVSQTPSNKVTEKGKYVELRCDPISGHTALYWYRQSLGQGPEFLIYFQGTGAADDSGLPNDRFFAVRPEGSVSTLKIQRTERGDSAVYLCASSFLPGQGETEAFFGQGTRLTVV.